Below are 24 T cell receptor beta chains sequenced from a single sample in a study of cytomegalovirus exposure and HLA in healthy donors. Some clones are missing from TCRdb's copy, which holds only in-frame ones; the method was immunoSEQ multiplex PCR. The repertoire has about 180,000 clones, more than 75% of them found once; the top ten carry under 3.5%. Sequenced material: PBMCs. Receptor source: a man aged 18 to 35 in good health and CMV-seropositive.

This clone was observed a few times. V is TRBV28 and J is TRBJ2-1; 7 bases map to TRBD2. V shed 5 bases, J shed 6 bases, and the junction held 13 bases outside the gene matches. Looked up from germline, CDR1 is MDHEN and CDR2 is SYDVKM. The CDR3 is 16 residues long. The DNA of the CDR3 is TGTGCCAGCAGTCCCGGTTGGGCGGGAGATGTCAATGAGCAGTTCTTC. This sequence encodes CASSPGWAGDVNEQFF.

V and J are TRBV9 and TRBJ2-1, with TRBD1 identical over 7 bases. V trimming: 4 bases; J trimming: 8 bases; junction bases outside the gene matches: 15. The germline CDR1 and CDR2 sequences are SGDLS and YYNGEE. CDR3 length: 16 residues. As DNA, the CDR3 is TGTGCCAGCAGCCGGACAGGAGGATCGCTAAAGGATGAGCAGTTCTTC. Translation: CASSRTGGSLKDEQFF.

This chain connects TRBV4-3 to TRBJ1-2; D remains unclear. Germline CDR1 is LGHNA and CDR2 is YSLEER. CDR3 length: 16 amino acids. Trimming took 3 bases from V and 8 from J, leaving 22 bases between them. The CDR3 reads CASSQVFQVNEPGYTF. CDR3 DNA sequence: TGCGCCAGCAGCCAGGTTTTCCAGGTCAACGAGCCGGGCTACACCTTC.

The chain links TRBV7-9 to TRBJ2-3, with D perhaps matching TRBD1 (5 bases). Germline values: CDR1 SEHNR, CDR2 FQNEAQ (reference sequence). CDR3 length: 14 residues. Trimming took 2 bases from V and 4 from J, leaving 10 bases between them. As DNA, the CDR3 is TGTGCCAGCAGCTTACTTCAGGGTGCAGATACGCAGTATTTT. As protein: CASSLLQGADTQYF.

The genes are TRBV29-1 and TRBJ2-3; 7 bases align to TRBD1. The germline gives CDR1 SQVTM, CDR2 ANQGSEA. The CDR3 spans 14 residues. V lost 4 bases and J lost 2; bases outside the gene matches: 6. The CDR3 bases are TGCAGCGTTGGGGGACAGCAGACCACAGATACGCAGTATTTT. Residues: CSVGGQQTTDTQYF.

V is TRBV4-3 and J is TRBJ1-2, with D possibly being TRBD1 (5 bases). The germline V gene encodes CDR1 LGHNA and CDR2 YSLEER. The CDR3 is made up of 17 amino acids. Trimming stripped 2 bases from V and 3 bases from J, with 19 bases between. The CDR3 sequence: CASSQYPEWGGDYGYTF. The CDR3 coding sequence is TGCGCCAGCAGCCAATACCCTGAATGGGGCGGGGACTATGGCTACACCTTC.

In DNA, the CDR3 is TGTGCCAGCAGCCAAGGTCCACAGGGAGGGACCTACGAGCAGTACTTC. Translated: CASSQGPQGGTYEQYF. The gene calls are TRBV14 and TRBJ2-7; D is possibly TRBD2 (7 bases). There are 16 residues in the CDR3. CDR1 and CDR2 (germline): SGHDN, FVKESK. V lost 1 base and J 2 bases, leaving 15 bases between the germline ends.

The chain carries TRBV10-3 and TRBJ1-2; TRBD1 matches 10 bases. Germline-derived CDR1 and CDR2 are ENHRY and SYGVKD. After removal of 4 bases from V and 5 bases from J, the junction contained 13 bases not matched to a gene. The CDR3 totals 17 residues. For the CDR3, the DNA is TGTGCCATCAGTGGTTCTCAACCCTGGACAGGGGGGTATGGCTACACCTTC. Its translation: CAISGSQPWTGGYGYTF.

V gene TRBV7-2 combines with J gene TRBJ1-5; 7 bases are a match to TRBD1. Germline CDR1 and CDR2: SGHTA and FQGNSA. V dropped 4 bases and J dropped 7; count of bases not matched to a gene: 10. The CDR3 totals 15 residues. The CDR3 sequence is CASSSTGAAEQPQHF. DNA for the CDR3: TGTGCCAGCAGCTCCACAGGGGCGGCGGAACAGCCCCAGCATTTT. The variable domain in full, completed from reference TRBV7-2 and TRBJ1-5, reads GAGVSQSPSNKVTEKGKDVELRCDPISGHTALYWYRQSLGQGLEFLIYFQGNSAPDKSGLPSDRFSAERTGGSVSTLTIQRTQQEDSAVYLCASSSTGAAEQPQHFGDGTRLSIL.

V is TRBV28 and J is TRBJ2-1; D might be TRBD2 (6 bases). The CDR3 is 17 amino acids. The germline CDR1 and CDR2 sequences are MDHEN and SYDVKM. Trimming took off 6 bases at V and 10 bases at J, with 28 bases between the two ends. The CDR3 reads CASSLYGTSELGNEQFF. The CDR3 coding sequence is TGTGCCAGCAGCTTGTACGGGACTTCCGAGCTAGGGAACGAGCAGTTCTTC.

Only one count was recorded for this clone. The chain has TRBV4-2 and TRBJ2-7; 9 bases fit TRBD2. The CDR3 extends over 19 amino acids. J was trimmed by 2 bases and V by 0 bases; bases with no gene match: 14. The V gene's germline CDR1 is LGHNA and CDR2 YNFKEQ. CDR3 in amino acids: CASSQDLTASGIAPYEQYF. The DNA for the CDR3 is TGTGCCAGCAGCCAAGATCTTACGGCTAGCGGGATAGCTCCCTACGAGCAGTACTTC.

The chain uses TRBV27 and TRBJ1-1; D perhaps matches TRBD1 (6 bases). Germline lookup yields CDR1 MNHEY and CDR2 SMNVEV (reference sequence). The germline V and J ends were trimmed by 10 bases and 7 bases, with 16 bases remaining between them. The CDR3 consists of 12 residues. The CDR3 region has the DNA TGTGCCACCCGTGGGGGAGGGGGTGAAGCTTTCTTT. The encoded protein is CATRGGGGEAFF.

The rearrangement links TRBV7-9 to TRBJ2-2, with TRBD2 matching over 12 bases. The trim removed 4 bases at V and 7 bases at J, leaving 4 bases unmatched. The CDR3 loop spans 15 amino acids. Looked up from germline, CDR1 is SEHNR and CDR2 is FQNEAQ (reference sequence). CDR3 region: CASSSRLAGDGELFF. DNA for the CDR3: TGTGCCAGCAGCTCCCGACTAGCGGGGGACGGGGAGCTGTTTTTT.

V is TRBV4-2 and J is TRBJ2-7, with 7 positions matching TRBD1. Germline V gene lookup returns CDR1 LGHNA and CDR2 YNFKEQ. V was clipped by 1 base and J by 0 bases; unmatched bases: 3. The CDR3 is made up of 15 amino acids. The CDR3 DNA sequence: TGTGCCAGCAGCCAAGCCGGGGACAGCTCCTACGAGCAGTACTTC. The encoded protein is CASSQAGDSSYEQYF.

V and J are TRBV7-9 and TRBJ1-1; D might be TRBD1 (5 bases). V was clipped by 3 bases and J by 8 bases, with 13 bases between them. Germline CDR1 reads SEHNR; CDR2 reads FQNEAQ (reference sequence). The CDR3 extends over 13 amino acids. As DNA, the CDR3 is TGTGCCAGCAGCTTCGCGAACAAGGGGGAAGCTTTCTTT. As protein: CASSFANKGEAFF.

V and J are TRBV10-3 and TRBJ2-7; a weak D match, TRBD1 (6 bases). This CDR3 spans 13 amino acids. Germline loops: CDR1 ENHRY, CDR2 SYGVKD. V was cut by 7 bases and J by 2 bases, with 12 bases left in between. The CDR3 DNA follows: TGTGCCATCATGGGGGCGGAACCCTACGAGCAGTACTTC. This gives the protein CAIMGAEPYEQYF.

This rearrangement joins TRBV6-5 to TRBJ1-6; 7 nucleotides agree with TRBD1. The CDR3 runs 14 residues. After removal of 6 bases from V and 7 bases from J, the junction contained 6 bases not matched to a gene. The germline gives CDR1 MNHEY, CDR2 SVGAGI. The CDR3 spells CASRAQGWNSPLHF. Written as DNA, the CDR3 is TGTGCCAGCAGGGCACAGGGGTGGAATTCACCCCTCCACTTT.

J is TRBJ1-3 and V is TRBV12-5; TRBD1 might be the D (5 bases). Trimming shortened V by 0 bases and J by 15 bases, and 15 bases separated the two germline ends. The V gene's germline CDR1 is LGHNT and CDR2 FRNRAP. The CDR3 is 13 residues long. CDR3 DNA sequence: TGTGCTAGTGGTTTGGTACGGGACTCCCCGGAATATTTT. Protein: CASGLVRDSPEYF.

The chain employs TRBV2 and TRBJ2-3, with TRBD2 identical over 8 bases. J lost 1 base, V lost 6 bases, and 6 bases had no gene match. Germline values: CDR1 SNHLY, CDR2 FYNNEI. This CDR3 is 15 amino acids long. The CDR3 DNA follows: TGTGCCAGCAGCCTACTAGCGGCTCGCACAGATACGCAGTATTTT. Its protein is CASSLLAARTDTQYF.

This clone came up once. Other DNA sequences in the same sample also yield this CDR3. The V call is TRBV29-1, the J call TRBJ2-1; D might be TRBD1 (6 bases). The germline CDR1 and CDR2 sequences are SQVTM and ANQGSEA. V lost 4 bases and J lost 9, with 7 bases in between. This CDR3 has 10 amino acids. CDR3 nucleotides: TGCAGCGTTGGAGGGGGTGAGCAGTTCTTC. Its translation: CSVGGGEQFF.

This clone was found a few times. This chain joins TRBV9 and TRBJ2-5, with 7 nucleotides matching TRBD2. Germline-derived CDR1 and CDR2 are SGDLS and YYNGEE. This CDR3 spans 14 amino acids. Trimming cost V 4 bases and J 6 bases; bases outside gene matches: 9. CDR3 nucleotides: TGTGCCAGCAGCCCTTATGGGGGGGAGAAGACCCAGTACTTC. Protein: CASSPYGGEKTQYF.

This chain joins TRBV27 and TRBJ1-2; the D is unclear. CDR3 length: 14 residues. Germline V gene lookup returns CDR1 MNHEY and CDR2 SMNVEV (reference sequence). V was shortened by 0 bases and J by 2 bases, with 7 bases between the two germline ends. The CDR3 bases are TGTGCCAGCAGTTTATCGGCCGGGAACTATGGCTACACCTTC. Protein product: CASSLSAGNYGYTF.

The V and J genes are TRBV5-4 and TRBJ1-6; D gene ambiguous. The ends were cut back, 4 bases at V and 0 bases at J, with 11 bases in the middle. The CDR3 contains 16 residues. Per germline, CDR1 SGHNT and CDR2 YYREEE (reference sequence). CDR3 protein: CASSEVGGSYNSPLHF. The CDR3 region has the DNA TGTGCCAGCAGCGAGGTAGGAGGCTCCTATAATTCACCCCTCCACTTT.

In its sample, this clone was seen once. The chain's CDR3 is CASQGAGGYEQYF. Here the CDR3 DNA reads TGTGCCAGCCAGGGCGCAGGGGGCTACGAGCAGTACTTC. The gene calls are TRBV28 and TRBJ2-7; 7 bases line up with TRBD1. The germline CDR1 and CDR2 sequences are MDHEN and SYDVKM. Trimming removed 8 bases from V and 3 bases from J; junction bases left unmatched: 7. The CDR3 runs 13 residues.